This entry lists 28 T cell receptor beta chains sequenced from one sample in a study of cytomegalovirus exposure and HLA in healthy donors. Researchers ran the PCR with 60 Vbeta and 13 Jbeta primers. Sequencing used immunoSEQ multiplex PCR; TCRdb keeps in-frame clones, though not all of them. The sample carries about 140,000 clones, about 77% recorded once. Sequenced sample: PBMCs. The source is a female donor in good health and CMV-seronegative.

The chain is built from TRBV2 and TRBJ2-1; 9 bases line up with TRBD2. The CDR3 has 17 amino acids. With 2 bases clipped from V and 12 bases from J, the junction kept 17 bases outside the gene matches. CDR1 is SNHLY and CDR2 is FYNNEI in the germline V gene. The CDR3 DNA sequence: TGTGCCAGCAGTGAATTTAGGTTCTTAGCGGGAGTCGCCGGGCAGTTCTTC. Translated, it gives CASSEFRFLAGVAGQFF.

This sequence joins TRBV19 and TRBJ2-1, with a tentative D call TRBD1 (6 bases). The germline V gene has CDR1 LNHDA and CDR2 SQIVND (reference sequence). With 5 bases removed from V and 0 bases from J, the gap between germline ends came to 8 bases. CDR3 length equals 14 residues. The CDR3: CASSGGSSYNEQFF. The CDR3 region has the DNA TGTGCCAGTAGTGGGGGCTCCTCCTACAATGAGCAGTTCTTC.

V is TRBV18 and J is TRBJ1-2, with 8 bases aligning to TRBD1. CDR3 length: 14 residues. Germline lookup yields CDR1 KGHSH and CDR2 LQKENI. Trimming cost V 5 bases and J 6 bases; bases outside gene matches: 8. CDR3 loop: CASSGQGSMDGYTF. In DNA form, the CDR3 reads TGTGCCAGCTCAGGACAGGGAAGCATGGATGGCTACACCTTC.

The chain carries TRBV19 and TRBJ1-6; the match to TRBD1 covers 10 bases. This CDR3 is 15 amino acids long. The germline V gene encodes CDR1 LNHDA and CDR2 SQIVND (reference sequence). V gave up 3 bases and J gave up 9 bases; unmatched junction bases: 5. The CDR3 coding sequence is TGTGCCAGTAGTATCGGGGGACAGGGGAGTTCACCCCTCCACTTT. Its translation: CASSIGGQGSSPLHF.

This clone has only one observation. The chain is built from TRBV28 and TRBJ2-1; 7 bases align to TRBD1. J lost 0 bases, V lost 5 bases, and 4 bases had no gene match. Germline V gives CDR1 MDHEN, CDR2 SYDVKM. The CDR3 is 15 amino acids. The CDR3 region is CASSTGTASYNEQFF. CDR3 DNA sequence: TGTGCCAGCAGTACCGGGACAGCCTCCTACAATGAGCAGTTCTTC.

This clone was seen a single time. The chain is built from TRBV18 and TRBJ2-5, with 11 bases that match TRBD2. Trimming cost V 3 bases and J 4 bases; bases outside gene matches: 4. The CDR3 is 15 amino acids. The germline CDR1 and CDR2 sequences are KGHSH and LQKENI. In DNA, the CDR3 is TGTGCCAGCTCACCCCCCGGGACTAGCGGAGAGACCCAGTACTTC. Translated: CASSPPGTSGETQYF.

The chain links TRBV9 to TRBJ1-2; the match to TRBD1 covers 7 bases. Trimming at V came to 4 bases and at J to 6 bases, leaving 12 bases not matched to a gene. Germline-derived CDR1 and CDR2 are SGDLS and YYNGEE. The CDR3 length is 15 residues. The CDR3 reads CASSIDSGTANGYTF. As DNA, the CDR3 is TGTGCCAGCAGCATTGACTCCGGGACAGCAAATGGCTACACCTTC.

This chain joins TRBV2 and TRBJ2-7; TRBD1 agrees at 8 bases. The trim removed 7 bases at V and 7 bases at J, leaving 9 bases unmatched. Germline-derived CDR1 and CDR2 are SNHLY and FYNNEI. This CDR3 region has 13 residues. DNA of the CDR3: TGTGCCAGCAACGGGCAGGGGGCCATTGAGCAGTACTTC. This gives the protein CASNGQGAIEQYF. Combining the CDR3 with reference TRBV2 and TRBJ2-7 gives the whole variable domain EPEVTQTPSHQVTQMGQEVILRCVPISNHLYFYWYRQILGQKVEFLVSFYNNEISEKSEIFDDQFSVERPDGSNFTLKIRSTKLEDSAMYFCASNGQGAIEQYFGPGTRLTVT.

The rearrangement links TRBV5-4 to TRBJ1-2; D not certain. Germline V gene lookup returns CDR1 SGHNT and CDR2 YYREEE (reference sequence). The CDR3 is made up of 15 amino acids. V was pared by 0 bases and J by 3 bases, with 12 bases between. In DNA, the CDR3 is TGTGCCAGCAGCTTGGTCTCCAGGCGAGACTATGGCTACACCTTC. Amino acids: CASSLVSRRDYGYTF.

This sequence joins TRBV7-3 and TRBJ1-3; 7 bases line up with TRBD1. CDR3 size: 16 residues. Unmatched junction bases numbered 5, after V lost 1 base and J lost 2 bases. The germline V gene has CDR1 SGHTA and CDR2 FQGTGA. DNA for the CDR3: TGTGCCAGCAGCTTAAACACAGGGGCTACTGGAAACACCATATATTTT. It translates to CASSLNTGATGNTIYF.

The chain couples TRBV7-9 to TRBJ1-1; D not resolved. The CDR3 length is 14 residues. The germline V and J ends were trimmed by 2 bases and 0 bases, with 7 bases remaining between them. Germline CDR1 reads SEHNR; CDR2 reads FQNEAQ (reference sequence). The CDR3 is CASSLQAMNTEAFF. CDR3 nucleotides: TGTGCCAGCAGCTTACAGGCGATGAACACTGAAGCTTTCTTT.

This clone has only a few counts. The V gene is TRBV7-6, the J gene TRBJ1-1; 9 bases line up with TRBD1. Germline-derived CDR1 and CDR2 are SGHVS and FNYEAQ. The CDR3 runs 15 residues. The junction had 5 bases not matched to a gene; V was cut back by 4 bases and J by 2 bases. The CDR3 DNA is TGTGCCAGCAGCTCTCCGGGACAGGGCAACACTGAAGCTTTCTTT. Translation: CASSSPGQGNTEAFF.

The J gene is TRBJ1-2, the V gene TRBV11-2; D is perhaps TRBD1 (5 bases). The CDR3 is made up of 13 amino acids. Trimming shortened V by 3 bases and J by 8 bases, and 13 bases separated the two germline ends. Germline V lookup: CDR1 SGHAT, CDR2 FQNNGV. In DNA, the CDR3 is TGTGCCAGCAGCTTGGGGCAGGGAAGGGGCTACACCTTC. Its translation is CASSLGQGRGYTF.

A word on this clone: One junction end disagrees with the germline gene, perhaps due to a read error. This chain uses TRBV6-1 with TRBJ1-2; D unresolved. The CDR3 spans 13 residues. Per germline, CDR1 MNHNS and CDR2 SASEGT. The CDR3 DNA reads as TGTGCCAGCAGTGAAGTGGCCCTCAGCCGACGGGCCTTC. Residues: CASSEVALSRRAF.

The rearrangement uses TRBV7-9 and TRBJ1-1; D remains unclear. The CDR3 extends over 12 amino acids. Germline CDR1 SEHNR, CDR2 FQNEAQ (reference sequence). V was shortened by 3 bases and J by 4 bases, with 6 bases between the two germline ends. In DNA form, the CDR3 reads TGTGCCAGCAGCTTGGGGAGCACTGAAGCTTTCTTT. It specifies CASSLGSTEAFF.

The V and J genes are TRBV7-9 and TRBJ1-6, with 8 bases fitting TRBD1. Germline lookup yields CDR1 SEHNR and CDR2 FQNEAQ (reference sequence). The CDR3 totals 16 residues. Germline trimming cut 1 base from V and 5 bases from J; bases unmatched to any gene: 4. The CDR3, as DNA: TGTGCCAGCAGCTTAGTCGGACAGGGTGATAATTCACCCCTCCACTTT. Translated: CASSLVGQGDNSPLHF.

The CDR3: CASSLKGGFSGELFF. CDR3 bases: TGTGCCAGCAGCTTAAAGGGAGGGTTTAGCGGGGAGCTGTTTTTT. The rearrangement joins TRBV7-3 to TRBJ2-2; TRBD2 agrees at 7 bases. The CDR3 sequence is 15 residues long. Trimming cost V 1 base and J 7 bases; bases outside gene matches: 6. The V gene's germline CDR1 is SGHTA and CDR2 FQGTGA.

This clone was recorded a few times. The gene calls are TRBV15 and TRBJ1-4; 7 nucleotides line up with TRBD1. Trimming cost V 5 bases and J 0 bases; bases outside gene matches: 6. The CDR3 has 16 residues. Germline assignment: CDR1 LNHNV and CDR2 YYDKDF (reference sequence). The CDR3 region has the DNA TGTGCCACCAGCGTGGGGACAGTTGCAACTAATGAAAAACTGTTTTTT. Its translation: CATSVGTVATNEKLFF.

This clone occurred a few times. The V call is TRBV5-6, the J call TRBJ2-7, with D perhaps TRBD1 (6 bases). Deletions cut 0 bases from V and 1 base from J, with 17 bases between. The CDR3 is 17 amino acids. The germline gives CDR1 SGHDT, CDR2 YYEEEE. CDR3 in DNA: TGTGCCAGCAGCTTGGGCCCCGGACAGAGCCTTTCCTACGAGCAGTACTTC. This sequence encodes CASSLGPGQSLSYEQYF.

In DNA, the CDR3 is TGTGCCAGCAGCCGGGCGGGGTTGAGCACAGATACGCAGTATTTT. This translates into CASSRAGLSTDTQYF. The chain combines TRBV11-2 with TRBJ2-3, with D perhaps matching TRBD2 (6 bases). CDR3 length: 15 residues. Deletions cut 5 bases from V and 0 bases from J, with 12 bases between. Germline V gives CDR1 SGHAT, CDR2 FQNNGV.

CDR3 bases: TGTGCCAGCAGCTTGCGAAAGGTGGAGGCCGGGGAGCTGTTTTTT. It yields the protein CASSLRKVEAGELFF. The J gene is TRBJ2-2, the V gene TRBV5-4; weak D call: TRBD2 (5 bases). The CDR3 runs 15 residues. The V end lost 1 base, the J end lost 6 bases, and 13 bases lay between the germline ends. The germline CDR1 and CDR2 sequences are SGHNT and YYREEE (reference sequence). The variable domain in full, with the rest retrieved from reference TRBV5-4 and TRBJ2-2, is ETGVTQSPTHLIKTRGQQVTLRCSSQSGHNTVSWYQQALGQGPQFIFQYYREEENGRGNFPPRFSGLQFPNYSSELNVNALELDDSALYLCASSLRKVEAGELFFGEGSRLTVL.

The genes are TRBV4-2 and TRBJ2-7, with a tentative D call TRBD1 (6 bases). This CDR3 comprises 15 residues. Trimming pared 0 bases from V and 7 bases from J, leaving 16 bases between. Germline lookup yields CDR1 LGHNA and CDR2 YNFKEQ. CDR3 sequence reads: CASSQEDLQGKEQYF. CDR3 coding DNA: TGTGCCAGCAGCCAAGAAGATTTACAGGGTAAGGAGCAGTACTTC.

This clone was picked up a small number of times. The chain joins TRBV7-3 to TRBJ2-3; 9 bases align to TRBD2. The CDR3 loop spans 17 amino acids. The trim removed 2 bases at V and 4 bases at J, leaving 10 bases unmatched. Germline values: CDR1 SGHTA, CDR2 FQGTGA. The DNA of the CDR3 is TGTGCCAGCAGCTTATCGTCTGGGCGGGAGGGCGCAGATACGCAGTATTTT. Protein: CASSLSSGREGADTQYF. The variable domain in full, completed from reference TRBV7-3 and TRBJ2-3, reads GAGVSQTPSNKVTEKGKYVELRCDPISGHTALYWYRQSLGQGPEFLIYFQGTGAADDSGLPNDRFFAVRPEGSVSTLKIQRTERGDSAVYLCASSLSSGREGADTQYFGPGTRLTVL.

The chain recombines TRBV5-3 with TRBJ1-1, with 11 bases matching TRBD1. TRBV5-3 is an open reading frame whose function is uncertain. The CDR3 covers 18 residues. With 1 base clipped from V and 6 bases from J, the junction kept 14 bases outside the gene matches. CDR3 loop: CARSLIPWTGGSDPEAFF. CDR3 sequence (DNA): TGTGCCAGAAGCTTGATACCCTGGACAGGGGGCTCTGATCCTGAAGCTTTCTTT.

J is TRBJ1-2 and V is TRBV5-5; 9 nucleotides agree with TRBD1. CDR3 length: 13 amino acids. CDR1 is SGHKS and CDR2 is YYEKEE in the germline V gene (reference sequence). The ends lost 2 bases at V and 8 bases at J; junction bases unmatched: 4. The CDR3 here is CASSFRDREGYTF. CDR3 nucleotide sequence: TGTGCCAGCAGCTTCCGGGACAGGGAGGGCTACACCTTC. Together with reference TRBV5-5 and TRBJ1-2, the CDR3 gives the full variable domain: DAGVTQSPTHLIKTRGQQVTLRCSPISGHKSVSWYQQVLGQGPQFIFQYYEKEERGRGNFPDRFSARQFPNYSSELNVNALLLGDSALYLCASSFRDREGYTFGSGTRLTVV.

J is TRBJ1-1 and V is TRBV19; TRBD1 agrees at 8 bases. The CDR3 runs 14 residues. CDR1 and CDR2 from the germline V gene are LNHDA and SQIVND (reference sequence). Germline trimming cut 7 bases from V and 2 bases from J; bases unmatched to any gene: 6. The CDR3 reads CASTSDRANTEAFF. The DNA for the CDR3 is TGTGCCAGTACCTCGGACAGGGCTAACACTGAAGCTTTCTTT.

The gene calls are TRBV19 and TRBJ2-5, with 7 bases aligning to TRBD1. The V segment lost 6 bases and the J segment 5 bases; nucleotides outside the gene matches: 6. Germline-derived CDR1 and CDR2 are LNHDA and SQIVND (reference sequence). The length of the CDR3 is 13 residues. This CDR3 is CASSLDRRETQYF. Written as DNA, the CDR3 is TGTGCCAGTAGCCTGGACAGGAGGGAGACCCAGTACTTC. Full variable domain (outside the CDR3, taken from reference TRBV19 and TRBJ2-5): DGGITQSPKYLFRKEGQNVTLSCEQNLNHDAMYWYRQDPGQGLRLIYYSQIVNDFQKGDIAEGYSVSREKKESFPLTVTSAQKNPTAFYLCASSLDRRETQYFGPGTRLLVL.

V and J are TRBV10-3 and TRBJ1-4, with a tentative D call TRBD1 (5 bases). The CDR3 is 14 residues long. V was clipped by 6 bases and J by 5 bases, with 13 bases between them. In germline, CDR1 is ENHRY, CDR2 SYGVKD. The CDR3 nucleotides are TGTGCCATCAGCCAGGGAGGGGAGAATGAAAAACTGTTTTTT. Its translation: CAISQGGENEKLFF.